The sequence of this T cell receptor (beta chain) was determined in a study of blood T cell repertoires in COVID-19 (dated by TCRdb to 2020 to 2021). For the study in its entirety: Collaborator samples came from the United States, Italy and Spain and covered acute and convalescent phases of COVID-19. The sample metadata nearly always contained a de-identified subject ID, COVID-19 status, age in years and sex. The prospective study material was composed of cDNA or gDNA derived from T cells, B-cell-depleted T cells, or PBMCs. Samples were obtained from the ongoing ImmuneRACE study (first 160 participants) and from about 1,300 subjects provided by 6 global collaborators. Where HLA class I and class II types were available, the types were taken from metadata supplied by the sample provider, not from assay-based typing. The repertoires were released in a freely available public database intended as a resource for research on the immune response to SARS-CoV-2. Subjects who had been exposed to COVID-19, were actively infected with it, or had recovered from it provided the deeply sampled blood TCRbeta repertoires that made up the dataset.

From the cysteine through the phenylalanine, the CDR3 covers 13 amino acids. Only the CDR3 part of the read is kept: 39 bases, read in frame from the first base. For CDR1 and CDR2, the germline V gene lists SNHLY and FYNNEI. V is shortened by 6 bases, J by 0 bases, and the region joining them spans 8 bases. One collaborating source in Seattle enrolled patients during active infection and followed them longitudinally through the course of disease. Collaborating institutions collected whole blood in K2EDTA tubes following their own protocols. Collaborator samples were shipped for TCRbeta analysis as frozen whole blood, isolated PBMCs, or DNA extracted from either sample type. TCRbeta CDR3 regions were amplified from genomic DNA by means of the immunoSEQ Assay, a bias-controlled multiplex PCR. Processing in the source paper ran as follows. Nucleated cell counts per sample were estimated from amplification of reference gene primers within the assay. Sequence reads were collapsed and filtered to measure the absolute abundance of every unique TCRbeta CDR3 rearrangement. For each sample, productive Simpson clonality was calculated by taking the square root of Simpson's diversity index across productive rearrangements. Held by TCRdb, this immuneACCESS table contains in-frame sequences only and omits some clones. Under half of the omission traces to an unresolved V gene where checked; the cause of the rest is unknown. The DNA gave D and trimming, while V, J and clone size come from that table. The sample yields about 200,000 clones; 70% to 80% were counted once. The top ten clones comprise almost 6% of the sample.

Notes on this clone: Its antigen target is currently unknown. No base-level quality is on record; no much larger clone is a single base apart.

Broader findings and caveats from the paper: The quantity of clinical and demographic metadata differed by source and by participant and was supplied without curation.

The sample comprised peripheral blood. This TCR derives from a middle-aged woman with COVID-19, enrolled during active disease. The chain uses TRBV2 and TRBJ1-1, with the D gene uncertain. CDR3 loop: CASSAGMNTEAFF. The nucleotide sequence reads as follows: TGTGCCAGCAGCGCAGGCATGAACACTGAAGCTTTCTTT.